Listed below are T cell receptor beta chains from one sample, sequenced in a study of blood T cell repertoires in COVID-19. The method was immunoSEQ multiplex PCR; TCRdb's version includes in-frame clones alone and lacks a portion of them. The sample contains around 40,000 clones, roughly 90% of which appear only once. Sequencing used peripheral blood. The receptor set was obtained from a man aged 50-60 years with active COVID-19. Both conserved end residues are part of each CDR3. Each record gives: CDR3 DNA, CDR3 protein, V gene, clone size, D gene, CDR3 length, J gene. A D gene is named only where the DNA matches it firmly. The size field is filled for only some rows; it gives once, few, many or a size class.

TGTGCCAGTAGTCCCCGGCGGTCCGGGGAGACCCAGTACTTC CASSPRRSGETQYF TRBV19 NA NA 14 TRBJ2-5
TGTGCCAGCACCGATCGGGGGACAGGCGCCTACGAGCAGTACTTC CASTDRGTGAYEQYF TRBV28 NA TRBD1 15 TRBJ2-7
TGTGCCAGCAGCGCTCCCGGGACAGGAACCCAAGAGACCCAGTACTTC CASSAPGTGTQETQYF TRBV11-3 NA TRBD1 16 TRBJ2-5
TGCGCCAGCAGCCAAGATGAATCAGGGATTCACAACATTCAGTACTTC CASSQDESGIHNIQYF TRBV4-1 NA NA 16 TRBJ2-4
TGTGCCAGCAGCCCGCAGATGGGCACTCCCCAATACAATGAGCAGTTCTTC CASSPQMGTPQYNEQFF TRBV7-9 NA NA 17 TRBJ2-1
TGCGCCAGCAGCACTAGACCGGCGGTGGGTTCAGATACGCAGTATTTT CASSTRPAVGSDTQYF TRBV5-1 NA NA 16 TRBJ2-3
TGTGCCAGCGTAGCGGGGAACACCGGGGAGCTGTTTTTT CASVAGNTGELFF TRBV27 NA TRBD2 13 TRBJ2-2
TGTGCCAGCAGCGGATTGGGAGGGAACACTGAAGCTTTCTTT CASSGLGGNTEAFF TRBV13 NA NA 14 TRBJ1-1
TGTGCCAGCAGGGGACAGGGTGGCACTGAAGCTTTCTTT CASRGQGGTEAFF TRBV2 NA TRBD1 13 TRBJ1-1
TGTGCCAGCAGTGAAGGACCTTACAGGTCGGATGGCTACACCTTC CASSEGPYRSDGYTF TRBV6-1 NA NA 15 TRBJ1-2
TGTGCCAGCAGGTGGACAGGGAGAGACTATGGCTACACCTTC CASRWTGRDYGYTF TRBV5-4 NA TRBD1 14 TRBJ1-2
TGTGCCAGCAGCCCCGGGACAGGGGGCTACGAGCAGTACTTC CASSPGTGGYEQYF TRBV14 NA TRBD1 14 TRBJ2-7
TGCGCCAGCAGTGTAGGGACAGGGGGCACTGAAGCTTTCTTT CASSVGTGGTEAFF TRBV10-2 NA TRBD1 14 TRBJ1-1
TGCGCCAGCAGCCAAGAGTGGGGGGACTCCTATGGCTACACCTTC CASSQEWGDSYGYTF TRBV4-3 NA NA 15 TRBJ1-2
TGTGCCAGCAGCCGACAGGGGGACACTGAAGCTTTCTTT CASSRQGDTEAFF TRBV7-2 NA TRBD1 13 TRBJ1-1
TGTGCCACCTCTGGGACAGTCAACACCGGGGAGCTGTTTTTT CATSGTVNTGELFF TRBV24-1 NA TRBD1 14 TRBJ2-2
TGTGCCAGCAGCGTAGACGGAGGAATCGATACGCAGTATTTT CASSVDGGIDTQYF TRBV9 once NA 14 TRBJ2-3
TGTGCCAGCAGTTACTCTAAACAGGGGACTGGCGAGCAGTACTTC CASSYSKQGTGEQYF TRBV6-5 NA NA 15 TRBJ2-7
TGCAGCGCACCAAGAGGACTAGCTGATAATGAGCAGTTCTTC CSAPRGLADNEQFF TRBV29-1 NA TRBD2 14 TRBJ2-1
TGTGCCAGCAGTTTCCTTTCGGGACAGTACACCGGGGAGCTGTTTTTT CASSFLSGQYTGELFF TRBV28 once TRBD1 16 TRBJ2-2
TGTGCCACCAGCAGAAACCCCGGGACTAGTAGGTACGAGCAGTACTTC CATSRNPGTSRYEQYF TRBV15 NA TRBD2 16 TRBJ2-7
TGTGCCAGCAGAGCGGTCAGCTCCTACGAGCAGTACTTC CASRAVSSYEQYF TRBV6-5 NA NA 13 TRBJ2-7
TGTGCCAGCAGTGACCAGGGGGAGAACGGGGAGCTGTTTTTT CASSDQGENGELFF TRBV6-4 NA TRBD1 14 TRBJ2-2
TGTGCCAGCAGGGAAACAGGGTTCAAGTACGGGAACAATGAGCAGTTCTTC CASRETGFKYGNNEQFF TRBV6-1 NA NA 17 TRBJ2-1
TGTGCCAGCTCACCAGGACAGGGGCGTGGGGAGACCCAGTACTTC CASSPGQGRGETQYF TRBV18 NA TRBD1 15 TRBJ2-5
TGTGCCAGCATGACGGGCGGGGCGAACACCGGGGAGCTGTTTTTT CASMTGGANTGELFF TRBV2 few NA 15 TRBJ2-2
TGTGCCAGCAGGGGGACCGGGACAGGCGACAATGAGCAGTTCTTC CASRGTGTGDNEQFF TRBV6-5 NA TRBD1 15 TRBJ2-1
TGTGCCATCAGTGAACTCCCATACTACACGAACACCGGGGAGCTGTTTTTT CAISELPYYTNTGELFF TRBV10-3 NA NA 17 TRBJ2-2
TGTGCCACCAGTGGAGAGGGCCCCCGAGAGCAGTTCTTC CATSGEGPREQFF TRBV24-1 NA NA 13 TRBJ2-1
TGTGCCAGCAGTGAACCGACTAGCCGCACAGATACGCAGTATTTT CASSEPTSRTDTQYF TRBV25-1 NA TRBD2 15 TRBJ2-3
TGTGCCAGCAGTCAACAGGGGGCGGAGGATACGCAGTATTTT CASSQQGAEDTQYF TRBV27 medium-sized TRBD1 14 TRBJ2-3
TGTGCCAGCAGCGTAGAGGGGTCTAGCACTGAAGCTTTCTTT CASSVEGSSTEAFF TRBV9 NA NA 14 TRBJ1-1
TGTGCCAGCAGGGTCCCCGGGACAGCAAACTACGAGCAGTACTTC CASRVPGTANYEQYF TRBV6-5 once TRBD1 15 TRBJ2-7
TGTGCCAGTAGTACAGGGGGGCTTGACGAGCAGTACTTC CASSTGGLDEQYF TRBV19 NA NA 13 TRBJ2-7
TGTGCCAGCAGTGAATGGACAGAAGCTTTCTTT CASSEWTEAFF TRBV6-1 NA NA 11 TRBJ1-1
TGTGCCAGTATCCTACAGGGTGTGCGCACTGAAGCTTTCTTT CASILQGVRTEAFF TRBV19 NA NA 14 TRBJ1-1
TGTGCCAGCAGTCAGCCCTTGGGAGGGGCCATAATAGCGGGTAGGAACACCGGGGAGCTGTTTTTT CASSQPLGGAIIAGRNTGELFF TRBV28 NA TRBD2 22 TRBJ2-2
TGTGCCAGTAGTATAGGACAGGGAAACTATGGCTACACCTTC CASSIGQGNYGYTF TRBV19 NA TRBD1 14 TRBJ1-2
TGCGCCAGCAGCGGAACAGGGGGTAACACTGAAGCTTTCTTT CASSGTGGNTEAFF TRBV5-1 NA TRBD1 14 TRBJ1-1
TGTGCCAGCAGCTTAGCCCCGGGGAGGGAGGGCCGGACAGATACGCAGTATTTT CASSLAPGREGRTDTQYF TRBV7-2 NA TRBD2 18 TRBJ2-3
TGTGCCAGCAGTTACCCGGGACAGACCTCTGGAAACACCATATATTTT CASSYPGQTSGNTIYF TRBV6-6 NA TRBD1 16 TRBJ1-3
TGTGCCAGCAGCGTAGCAGGGAACACTGAAGCTTTCTTT CASSVAGNTEAFF TRBV9 once NA 13 TRBJ1-1
TGTGCCAGCGTCGGGAGGTCCTCCTACGAGCAGTACTTC CASVGRSSYEQYF TRBV5-6 NA TRBD2 13 TRBJ2-7
TGTGCCAGCAGTGAGGACTCTGGGGCCAACGTCCTGACTTTC CASSEDSGANVLTF TRBV6-6 NA NA 14 TRBJ2-6
TGTGCCAGCAGCCCTACTAGCGGATTAGCCAAAAACATTCAGTACTTC CASSPTSGLAKNIQYF TRBV5-4 NA TRBD2 16 TRBJ2-4
TGCAGCGTTGTTGACAGGGACTACGAGCAGTACTTC CSVVDRDYEQYF TRBV29-1 NA TRBD1 12 TRBJ2-7
TGCAGCGTCAACTCGCTACTAGCGGGAAACACCGGGGAGCTGTTTTTT CSVNSLLAGNTGELFF TRBV29-1 NA TRBD2 16 TRBJ2-2
TGCGCCAGCAGCTTGGCGGGAATCTCCTACGAGCAGTACTTC CASSLAGISYEQYF TRBV5-1 NA NA 14 TRBJ2-7
TGCGCCAGCAGTTATTGGGTACAGTCAGATACGCAGTATTTT CASSYWVQSDTQYF TRBV5-1 NA NA 14 TRBJ2-3
TGTGCCAGCAGTTTAGAACAGTCCCACTATTCACCCCTCCACTTT CASSLEQSHYSPLHF TRBV28 NA NA 15 TRBJ1-6
TGTGCCAGCTCACCACGAGACACGGCTAACTCTGGGGCCAACGTCCTGACTTTC CASSPRDTANSGANVLTF TRBV18 once NA 18 TRBJ2-6
TGTGCCAGCAGTTACTCGCCAGGGGACCAAGAGACCCAGTACTTC CASSYSPGDQETQYF TRBV6-6 NA NA 15 TRBJ2-5